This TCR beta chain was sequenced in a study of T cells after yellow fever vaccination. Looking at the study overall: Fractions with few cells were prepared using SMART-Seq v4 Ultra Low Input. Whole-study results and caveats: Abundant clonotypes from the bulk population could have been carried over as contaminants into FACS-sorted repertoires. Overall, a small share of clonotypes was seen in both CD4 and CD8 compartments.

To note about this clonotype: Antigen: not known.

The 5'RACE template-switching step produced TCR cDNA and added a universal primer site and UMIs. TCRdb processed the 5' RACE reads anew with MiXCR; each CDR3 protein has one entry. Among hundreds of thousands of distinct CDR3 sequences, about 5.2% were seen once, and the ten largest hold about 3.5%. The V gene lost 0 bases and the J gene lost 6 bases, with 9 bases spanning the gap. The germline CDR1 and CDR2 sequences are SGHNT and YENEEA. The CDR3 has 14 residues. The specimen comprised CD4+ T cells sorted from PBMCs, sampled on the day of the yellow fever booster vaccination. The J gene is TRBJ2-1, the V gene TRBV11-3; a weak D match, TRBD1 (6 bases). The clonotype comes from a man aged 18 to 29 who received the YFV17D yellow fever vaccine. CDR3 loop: CASSLDLQGNEQFF. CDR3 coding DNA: TGTGCCAGCAGCTTAGATCTACAGGGCAATGAGCAGTTCTTC.